Below, 27 T cell receptor beta chains from the same sample are listed, as sequenced in a study of chemoradiotherapy in HPV16-positive cancers. This table comes from immunoSEQ multiplex PCR, and its TCRdb copy is limited to in-frame clones, with some not included. There are 1,500 to 2,000 clones in the sample; approximately 86% occur only once, and roughly 7% lies in the top ten. The sequenced sample was tumor tissue, obtained from a patient who underwent chemoradiotherapy. Every receptor here comes from a human donor with HPV-associated anogenital cancer.

V gene TRBV7-9 combines with J gene TRBJ2-1, with 9 bases identical to TRBD1. Germline values: CDR1 SEHNR, CDR2 FQNEAQ (reference sequence). Unmatched junction bases numbered 11, after V lost 8 bases and J lost 3 bases. The CDR3 runs to 16 residues. CDR3 sequence reads: CASFGWDRAHYNEQFF. CDR3 nucleotide sequence: TGTGCCAGCTTTGGGTGGGACAGGGCGCACTACAATGAGCAGTTCTTC. Full variable domain (outside the CDR3, taken from reference TRBV7-9 and TRBJ2-1): DTGVSQNPRHKITKRGQNVTFRCDPISEHNRLYWYRQTLGQGPEFLTYFQNEAQLEKSRLLSDRFSAERPKGSFSTLEIQRTEQGDSAMYLCASFGWDRAHYNEQFFGPGTRLTVL.

This rearrangement joins TRBV11-3 to TRBJ2-1; 7 bases map to TRBD2. V was pared by 2 bases and J by 9 bases, with 4 bases of the junction left unmatched. The germline V gene has CDR1 SGHNT and CDR2 YENEEA. This CDR3 has 13 residues. CDR3 DNA sequence: TGTGCCAGCAGCTTAATGGGGGGGGGTGAGCAGTTCTTC. It yields the protein CASSLMGGGEQFF.

The rearrangement links TRBV27 to TRBJ2-3; D call uncertain. Trimming removed 4 bases at V and 0 bases at J, with 8 bases between. The germline CDR1 and CDR2 sequences are MNHEY and SMNVEV (reference sequence). The CDR3 has 14 residues. The CDR3 DNA sequence: TGTGCCAGCAGTTACGGGCGAAGCACAGATACGCAGTATTTT. This codes for CASSYGRSTDTQYF.

This chain links TRBV5-4 with TRBJ2-7; 7 bases map to TRBD1. V dropped 4 bases and J dropped 6; count of bases not matched to a gene: 13. The CDR3 extends over 15 amino acids. Germline CDR1 SGHNT, CDR2 YYREEE (reference sequence). The DNA for the CDR3 is TGTGCCAGCAGCAGACCCGGACAGGAAGGTCTCGAGCAGTACTTC. Translation: CASSRPGQEGLEQYF. Complete variable domain (other parts from reference TRBV5-4 and TRBJ2-7): ETGVTQSPTHLIKTRGQQVTLRCSSQSGHNTVSWYQQALGQGPQFIFQYYREEENGRGNFPPRFSGLQFPNYSSELNVNALELDDSALYLCASSRPGQEGLEQYFGPGTRLTVT.

The rearrangement joins TRBV6-6 to TRBJ1-4; TRBD1 aligns across 10 bases. The V segment lost 6 bases and the J segment 3 bases; nucleotides outside the gene matches: 7. Germline lookup yields CDR1 MNHNY and CDR2 SVGAGI (reference sequence). The length of the CDR3 is 16 residues. CDR3: CASRRDRGISNEKLFF. DNA for the CDR3: TGTGCCAGCAGGCGGGACAGGGGAATCTCTAATGAAAAACTGTTTTTT.

The chain couples TRBV19 to TRBJ2-2; possible D gene TRBD2, 5 bases. With 5 bases removed from V and 5 bases from J, the gap between germline ends came to 6 bases. Germline CDR1 reads LNHDA; CDR2 reads SQIVND (reference sequence). CDR3 length: 12 residues. The CDR3 sequence is CASSRGTGELFF. The CDR3, as DNA: TGTGCCAGTAGTCGAGGGACCGGGGAGCTGTTTTTT.

The chain has TRBV12-5 and TRBJ1-5; tentatively, D is TRBD1 (6 bases). Trimming cost V 7 bases and J 9 bases, with 16 bases left between them. Germline loops: CDR1 LGHNT, CDR2 FRNRAP. This CDR3 region has 13 residues. The CDR3, as DNA: TGTGCTAGTGCCCGGACAGACGCATCGCCCCAGCATTTT. Protein: CASARTDASPQHF.

The rearrangement links TRBV27 to TRBJ2-6; 8 nucleotides line up with TRBD1. The germline V gene encodes CDR1 MNHEY and CDR2 SMNVEV (reference sequence). Trimming took 5 bases from V and 1 from J; bases not matched to a gene: 7. The CDR3 loop spans 17 amino acids. The CDR3, as DNA: TGTGCCAGCAGTCCAGGACAGGGAATGTCTGGGGCCAACGTCCTGACTTTC. Its translation is CASSPGQGMSGANVLTF.

In this sample, this clone turned up a few times. The CDR3 DNA is TGTGCCAGCAAAGGCCGGAGCAATCAGCCCCAGCATTTT. The encoded protein is CASKGRSNQPQHF. The chain is built from TRBV28 and TRBJ1-5; D call uncertain. The CDR3 extends over 13 amino acids. Germline CDR1 reads MDHEN; CDR2 reads SYDVKM. V was pared by 7 bases and J by 1 base, with 8 bases between. The entire variable domain, with the rest obtained from reference TRBV28 and TRBJ1-5, is as follows: DVKVTQSSRYLVKRTGEKVFLECVQDMDHENMFWYRQDPGLGLRLIYFSYDVKMKEKGDIPEGYSVSREKKERFSLILESASTNQTSMYLCASKGRSNQPQHFGDGTRLSIL.

The rearrangement links TRBV28 to TRBJ2-1; 8 bases match TRBD2. This CDR3 is 14 amino acids long. Germline values: CDR1 MDHEN, CDR2 SYDVKM. V was clipped by 4 bases and J by 9 bases; unmatched bases: 8. The CDR3 spells CASSSGLVTTEQFF. The CDR3 DNA reads TGTGCCAGCAGTTCGGGACTAGTCACCACTGAGCAGTTCTTC.

V usage is TRBV27 and J usage is TRBJ1-1; no definite D call. V shed 6 bases and J shed 1 base, with 15 bases lying between them. In germline, CDR1 is MNHEY, CDR2 SMNVEV (reference sequence). This CDR3 contains 15 residues. The CDR3 loop is CASSLGEWGNTEAFF. The CDR3 region has the DNA TGTGCCAGCAGCCTCGGGGAATGGGGGAACACTGAAGCTTTCTTT.

The chain links TRBV6-5 to TRBJ1-1, with 10 bases lining up with TRBD1. Looked up from germline, CDR1 is MNHEY and CDR2 is SVGAGI. The CDR3 is 14 amino acids. V gave up 6 bases and J gave up 5 bases; unmatched junction bases: 6. The CDR3 region is CASSRDRGQTEAFF. CDR3 bases: TGTGCCAGCAGCCGAGACAGGGGGCAAACTGAAGCTTTCTTT.

The chain couples TRBV18 to TRBJ1-5; the D is unclear. The V and J ends lost 3 bases and 6 bases respectively, with 9 bases between them. Germline-derived CDR1 and CDR2 are KGHSH and LQKENI. CDR3 length: 13 residues. CDR3 sequence reads: CASSPLSGQPQHF. DNA of the CDR3: TGTGCCAGCTCACCCCTCAGTGGTCAGCCCCAGCATTTT.

The rearrangement joins TRBV6-1 to TRBJ1-5; D is unclear. Trimming pared 4 bases from V and 5 bases from J, leaving 9 bases between. CDR3 length: 13 residues. CDR1 MNHNS and CDR2 SASEGT come from the germline V gene. The CDR3 coding sequence is TGTGCCAGCAGTGTCGTGGTGTATCAGCCCCAGCATTTT. This encodes CASSVVVYQPQHF.

This clone was picked up one time. The rearrangement joins TRBV11-2 to TRBJ2-7; 7 bases are shared with TRBD2. Germline CDR1 reads SGHAT; CDR2 reads FQNNGV. J was trimmed by 1 base and V by 2 bases; bases with no gene match: 8. The CDR3 contains 16 residues. The CDR3 DNA follows: TGTGCCAGCAGCTTATCACTGCGGGGGTTTTCCTACGAGCAGTACTTC. This codes for CASSLSLRGFSYEQYF.

CDR3 loop: CASRANSGNTIYF. CDR3 bases: TGTGCCAGCAGGGCGAACTCTGGAAACACCATATATTTT. The chain has TRBV6-4 and TRBJ1-3; D remains unclear. Trimming shortened V by 6 bases and J by 0 bases, and 6 bases separated the two germline ends. The CDR3 has 13 amino acids. CDR1 is MRHNA and CDR2 is SNTAGT in the germline V gene.

The V call is TRBV5-4, the J call TRBJ2-2, with D tentatively TRBD1 (5 bases). Germline loops: CDR1 SGHNT, CDR2 YYREEE (reference sequence). The CDR3 extends over 15 amino acids. Trimming removed 1 base at V and 2 bases at J, with 9 bases between. The DNA of the CDR3 is TGTGCCAGCAGCTTGAGACAGACTAACACCGGGGAGCTGTTTTTT. Residues: CASSLRQTNTGELFF. The complete variable domain, with remaining parts taken from reference TRBV5-4 and TRBJ2-2, reads ETGVTQSPTHLIKTRGQQVTLRCSSQSGHNTVSWYQQALGQGPQFIFQYYREEENGRGNFPPRFSGLQFPNYSSELNVNALELDDSALYLCASSLRQTNTGELFFGEGSRLTVL.

V gene TRBV4-3 combines with J gene TRBJ1-3; D is possibly TRBD1 (6 bases). The V gene's germline CDR1 is LGHNA and CDR2 YSLEER. The CDR3 loop spans 17 amino acids. The V end lost 0 bases, the J end lost 7 bases, and 19 bases lay between the germline ends. CDR3 sequence: CASSQETGISGLNTIYF. The CDR3 nucleotides are TGCGCCAGCAGCCAAGAAACAGGGATATCTGGCCTGAACACCATATATTTT.

Here the CDR3 reads CASSQNGQGASEQYF. In DNA, the CDR3 is TGTGCCAGCAGCCAGAACGGACAGGGGGCGAGCGAGCAGTACTTC. This chain joins TRBV7-2 and TRBJ2-7; 11 positions agree with TRBD1. V lost 5 bases, J lost 6 bases, and 9 bases stayed unmatched. The CDR3 spans 15 residues. CDR1 and CDR2 from the germline V gene are SGHTA and FQGNSA.

The chain uses TRBV7-7 and TRBJ2-6; D gene uncertain. Germline V gene data show CDR1 as SSHAT and CDR2 as FNYEAQ (reference sequence). V gave up 5 bases and J gave up 5 bases, with 22 bases separating them. There are 18 residues in the CDR3. The CDR3 sequence is CASSPRPVPQSRANVLTF. The CDR3 coding sequence is TGTGCCAGCAGCCCCAGACCAGTGCCACAAAGTCGGGCCAACGTCCTGACTTTC.

The chain combines TRBV19 with TRBJ1-5; TRBD1 is a possible D gene (5 bases). The germline gives CDR1 LNHDA, CDR2 SQIVND (reference sequence). The CDR3 is 15 amino acids. The V and J ends lost 1 base and 5 bases respectively, with 12 bases between them. CDR3 region: CASSIGGGGDQPQHF. The DNA of the CDR3 is TGTGCCAGTAGTATAGGGGGTGGAGGGGATCAGCCCCAGCATTTT.

This clone appeared once. This chain links TRBV7-2 with TRBJ2-5; D is possibly TRBD1 or TRBD2 (5 bases each). Trimming pared 3 bases from V and 10 bases from J, leaving 24 bases between. The CDR3 is made up of 16 amino acids. CDR1 is SGHTA, CDR2 FQGNSA, per germline. The CDR3 bases are TGTGCCAGCAGCTTCGGTTCGTCCGGGGCTTGGGATGGCCAGTACTTC. Protein product: CASSFGSSGAWDGQYF.

The gene calls are TRBV28 and TRBJ1-4, with D possibly matching TRBD1 (6 bases). The germline CDR1 and CDR2 sequences are MDHEN and SYDVKM. With 6 bases removed from V and 10 bases from J, the gap between germline ends came to 12 bases. The length of the CDR3 is 12 residues. This CDR3 is CASSPPRGKLFF. The CDR3 bases are TGTGCCAGCAGCCCGCCCAGGGGAAAACTGTTTTTT.

The chain recombines TRBV19 with TRBJ2-2, with D perhaps TRBD1 (6 bases). Per the germline V gene, CDR1 is LNHDA and CDR2 is SQIVND (reference sequence). V lost 7 bases to trimming and J lost 6 bases, with 12 bases between them. The CDR3 is 13 residues long. CDR3 sequence: CASKTTGSGELFF. For the CDR3, the DNA is TGTGCCAGTAAAACAACAGGGTCCGGGGAGCTGTTTTTT.

The chain links TRBV10-3 to TRBJ2-5; 10 nucleotides line up with TRBD1. The V segment lost 3 bases and the J segment 4 bases; nucleotides outside the gene matches: 11. The CDR3 loop spans 17 amino acids. Looked up from germline, CDR1 is ENHRY and CDR2 is SYGVKD. Here the CDR3 reads CAISDLGGQGFRETQYF. CDR3 DNA sequence: TGTGCCATCAGTGATCTTGGGGGACAGGGGTTTCGAGAGACCCAGTACTTC.

The chain combines TRBV5-1 with TRBJ1-1; D call uncertain. Germline V CDR1 and CDR2: SGHRS, YFSETQ. The CDR3 contains 15 residues. V lost 0 bases to trimming and J lost 1 base, with 10 bases between them. CDR3 amino acids: CASSLVSGPNTEAFF. In DNA form, the CDR3 reads TGCGCCAGCAGCTTGGTTTCGGGTCCGAACACTGAAGCTTTCTTT.

The V and J genes are TRBV5-4 and TRBJ1-4; D may be TRBD1 (5 bases). Trimming cost V 4 bases and J 4 bases, with 11 bases left between them. Germline V CDR1 and CDR2: SGHNT, YYREEE (reference sequence). The CDR3 has 14 residues. The CDR3 DNA follows: TGTGCCAGCAGCCAGGGACGGTATAATGAAAAACTGTTTTTT. It yields the protein CASSQGRYNEKLFF.